This TCR beta chain was sequenced during a study of blood T cell repertoires in COVID-19. Germline CDR1 and CDR2: SGHVS and FQNEAQ. The CDR3 loop spans 14 amino acids. V was cut by 5 bases and J by 4 bases, with 15 bases left in between. Those who participated ranged in age from about 18 to 95 years and resided in approximately 23 US areas. It was within 2 weeks before study entry that exposed participants met a COVID-19 case. Clones were read by immunoSEQ multiplex PCR, and TCRdb kept only the in-frame ones, dropping some. The sample contains about 200,000 clones, roughly 90% of which appear only once.

The chain links TRBV7-8 to TRBJ2-7; D gene unclear. Material for sequencing was PBMCs or T cells enriched from blood (not recorded which). This sequence was found in a woman in her twenties or thirties who had been exposed to COVID-19. CDR3 bases: TGTGCCAGCAGCCTCCGTGTGCAAGCTTACGAGCAGTACTTC. Encoded protein: CASSLRVQAYEQYF.